This passage covers 9 T cell receptor beta chains from one sample sequenced in a study of blood T cell repertoires in COVID-19. Only in-frame clones appear in the TCRdb table, and some are missing; sequencing was by immunoSEQ multiplex PCR. Here the sample spans roughly 240,000 clones, roughly 86% being singletons. The source material was PBMCs or T cells enriched from blood (not recorded which). Receptor source: a woman in her 30s with acute COVID-19.

V and J are TRBV2 and TRBJ1-2; TRBD1 matches 7 bases. The CDR3 is 14 residues long. Per the germline V gene, CDR1 is SNHLY and CDR2 is FYNNEI. Trimming removed 6 bases from V and 11 bases from J; junction bases left unmatched: 15. In DNA form, the CDR3 reads TGTGCCAGCAGGCCCCTTGCGGCAGGGGGATGGTACACCTTC. Protein: CASRPLAAGGWYTF. The full variable domain, with the rest looked up from reference TRBV2 and TRBJ1-2, is EPEVTQTPSHQVTQMGQEVILRCVPISNHLYFYWYRQILGQKVEFLVSFYNNEISEKSEIFDDQFSVERPDGSNFTLKIRSTKLEDSAMYFCASRPLAAGGWYTFGSGTRLTVV.

The chain carries TRBV11-2 and TRBJ2-1; D remains unclear. The germline V gene has CDR1 SGHAT and CDR2 FQNNGV. This CDR3 has 14 residues. Trimming removed 3 bases from V and 4 bases from J, with 10 bases in between. The CDR3: CASSFGHRYNEQFF. In DNA, the CDR3 is TGTGCCAGCAGCTTTGGGCACCGATACAATGAGCAGTTCTTC.

V and J are TRBV12-5 and TRBJ2-1; D uncertain. The germline V gene encodes CDR1 LGHNT and CDR2 FRNRAP. This CDR3 has 16 amino acids. The V end was cut by 5 bases, the J end by 5 bases, with 19 bases between. CDR3 sequence reads: CASGPLVGRLNNEQFF. CDR3 bases: TGTGCTAGTGGTCCTCTCGTGGGCAGGCTAAACAATGAGCAGTTCTTC.

This chain connects TRBV12-3 or TRBV12-4 to TRBJ1-1, with a weak D call TRBD1 (5 bases). The V end was cut by 3 bases, the J end by 5 bases, with 10 bases between. The CDR3 extends over 13 amino acids. The CDR3 DNA sequence: TGTGCCAGCAGTTTTGGGGGGGAAACTGAAGCTTTCTTT. Its translation is CASSFGGETEAFF.

The chain employs TRBV28 and TRBJ1-5, with TRBD1 identical over 8 bases. Germline lookup yields CDR1 MDHEN and CDR2 SYDVKM. J was trimmed by 4 bases and V by 4 bases; bases with no gene match: 3. The CDR3 loop spans 14 amino acids. The CDR3 DNA sequence: TGTGCCAGCAGTTCGACAGGGGTGAATCAGCCCCAGCATTTT. It translates to CASSSTGVNQPQHF.

V usage is TRBV5-1 and J usage is TRBJ2-5; 7 bases align to TRBD1. The CDR3 runs 17 residues. Trimming at V came to 4 bases and at J to 5 bases, leaving 17 bases not matched to a gene. Per germline, CDR1 SGHRS and CDR2 YFSETQ. The CDR3 sequence is CASSRMLTGEYAETQYF. DNA for the CDR3: TGCGCCAGCAGCCGAATGTTAACAGGGGAGTATGCGGAGACCCAGTACTTC.

The chain recombines TRBV10-2 with TRBJ2-7; D gene uncertain. The CDR3 extends over 15 amino acids. V gave up 7 bases and J gave up 0 bases, with 16 bases separating them. CDR1 is WSHSY and CDR2 is SAAADI in the germline V gene. CDR3: CASTMNPFGSYEQYF. The CDR3 DNA reads as TGCGCCAGCACTATGAACCCCTTTGGCTCCTACGAGCAGTACTTC.

The chain couples TRBV7-2 to TRBJ1-2; D is uncertain. The germline V gene has CDR1 SGHTA and CDR2 FQGNSA. The CDR3 runs 14 residues. V lost 2 bases and J 8 bases, leaving 15 bases between the germline ends. CDR3 loop: CASSLLLSGRGYTF. CDR3 bases: TGTGCCAGCAGCTTATTGTTGTCGGGGAGAGGCTACACCTTC.

In DNA, the CDR3 is TGCGCCAGCAGCCAAGATTTAAAACAGGGATGGACTAACTATGGCTACACCTTC. Translated: CASSQDLKQGWTNYGYTF. This chain uses TRBV4-3 with TRBJ1-2; possibly TRBD1 for D (6 bases). The CDR3 is 18 residues long. Trimming shortened V by 0 bases and J by 0 bases, and 17 bases separated the two germline ends. Germline assignment: CDR1 LGHNA and CDR2 YSLEER.